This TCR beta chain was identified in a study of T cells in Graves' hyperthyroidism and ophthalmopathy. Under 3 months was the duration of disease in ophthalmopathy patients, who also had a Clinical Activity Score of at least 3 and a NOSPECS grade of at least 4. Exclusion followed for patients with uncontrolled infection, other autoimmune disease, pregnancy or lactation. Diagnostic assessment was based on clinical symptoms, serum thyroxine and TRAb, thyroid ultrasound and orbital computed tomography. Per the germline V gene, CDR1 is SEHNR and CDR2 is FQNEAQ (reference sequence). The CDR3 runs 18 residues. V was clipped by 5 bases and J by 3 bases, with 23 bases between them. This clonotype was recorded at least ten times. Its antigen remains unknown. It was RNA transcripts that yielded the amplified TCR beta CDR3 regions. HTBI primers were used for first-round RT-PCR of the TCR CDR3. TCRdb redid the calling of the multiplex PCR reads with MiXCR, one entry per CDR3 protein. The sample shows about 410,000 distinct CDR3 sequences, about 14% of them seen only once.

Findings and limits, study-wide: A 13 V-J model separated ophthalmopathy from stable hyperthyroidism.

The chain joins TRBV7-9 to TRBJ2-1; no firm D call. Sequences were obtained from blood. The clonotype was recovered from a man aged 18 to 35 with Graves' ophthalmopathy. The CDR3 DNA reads TGTGCCAGCAGCCCTCTGGCGGTCCTCTTACCCTACTACAATGAGCAGTTCTTC. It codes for CASSPLAVLLPYYNEQFF.